Listed below are T cell receptor beta chains from one sample, sequenced in a study of Ad26.COV2.S vaccination and SARS-CoV-2 variants. Only in-frame clones appear in the TCRdb table, and some are missing; sequencing was by immunoSEQ multiplex PCR. In the table there are 430,000 or so clones, approximately 92% of which are singletons. The sequencing used peripheral blood, collected in a trial of Ad26.COV2.S vaccine versus placebo. These receptors all stem from a person between 18 and 65 years old who received the Ad26.COV2.S COVID-19 vaccine or a placebo. Both conserved end residues are part of each CDR3. The D gene is left open where the match is weak. Only part of the rows carry a size: once, few, many, or a class if the clone is expanded.

v_gene	d_gene	j_gene	abundance	CDR3nt	CDR3aa
TRBV18	NA	TRBJ2-5	NA	TGTGCCAGCTCACCGGGCCTTGAGGAGACCCAGTACTTC	CASSPGLEETQYF
TRBV7-3	NA	TRBJ2-1	NA	TGTGCCAGCAGCCCCCTGGGGGGTGATGAGCAGTTCTTC	CASSPLGGDEQFF
TRBV18	NA	TRBJ2-3	NA	TGTGCCAGTTACAGGATTAGCACAGATACGCAGTATTTT	CASYRISTDTQYF
TRBV29-1	NA	TRBJ2-3	NA	TGCAGCGTTGAAGATATAGAGGGCCCAGATACGCAGTATTTT	CSVEDIEGPDTQYF
TRBV6-2/TRBV6-3	NA	TRBJ2-5	NA	TGTGCCAGCAGTTATCAGGGATGGGGACAAGAGACCCAGTACTTC	CASSYQGWGQETQYF
TRBV7-2	NA	TRBJ2-4	NA	TGTGCCAGCAGCTTAGGAGGGGAGGCCATTCAGTACTTC	CASSLGGEAIQYF
TRBV6-2/TRBV6-3	NA	TRBJ2-7	NA	TGTGCCAGCAGTTACCGGACACTTTTGGGGTACGAGCAGTACTTC	CASSYRTLLGYEQYF
TRBV7-2	TRBD1	TRBJ2-7	NA	TGTGCCAGCAGCTTGGGACAGCTAGAGCAGTACTTC	CASSLGQLEQYF
TRBV4-2	NA	TRBJ2-3	NA	TGTGCCAGCAGCCAGGTCCGAACTACAGATACGCAGTATTTT	CASSQVRTTDTQYF
TRBV29-1	NA	TRBJ2-1	NA	TGCAGCGTTGACACTAGAGGATGGGGGTCCTACAATGAGCAGTTCTTC	CSVDTRGWGSYNEQFF
TRBV6-2/TRBV6-3	TRBD1	TRBJ1-6	NA	TGTGCCAGCAGTACGGGACAGGAGAATTCACCCCTCCACTTT	CASSTGQENSPLHF
TRBV23-1	NA	TRBJ2-4	NA	TGCGCCAGCAGTCGATATAATGAAGGACAAATAGCCAAAAACATTCAGTACTTC	CASSRYNEGQIAKNIQYF
TRBV11-3	TRBD1	TRBJ1-2	NA	TGTGCCAGCAGCGTCGGGACAGCGTATGGCTACACCTTC	CASSVGTAYGYTF
TRBV10-3	TRBD2	TRBJ2-1	once	TGTGCCATCAGTGAGTCGGGCGGGGGGTACAATGAGCAGTTCTTC	CAISESGGGYNEQFF
TRBV3-1/TRBV3-2	NA	TRBJ2-3	NA	TGTGCCAGCAGCCAAAGAACCTACACAGATACGCAGTATTTT	CASSQRTYTDTQYF
TRBV11-3	TRBD1	TRBJ1-5	few	TGTGCCAGCAGCTTAGAGGACAGGGGGCCCTCCAATCAGCCCCAGCATTTT	CASSLEDRGPSNQPQHF
TRBV5-1	NA	TRBJ2-6	NA	TGCGCCAGCAGCCCCCTAAGGCCTGGGGCCAACGTCCTGACTTTC	CASSPLRPGANVLTF
TRBV19	NA	TRBJ1-5	NA	TGTGCCAGTAGTATGGAGGTACAGGGCAATCAGCCCCAGCATTTT	CASSMEVQGNQPQHF
TRBV11-3	NA	TRBJ1-1	NA	TGTGCCAGCAGCTTATTGTCAACCCTGAACACTGAAGCTTTCTTT	CASSLLSTLNTEAFF
TRBV27	NA	TRBJ1-2	once	TGTGCCAGCAGTCCCGGTGGGGGTGGAAGCTATGGCTACACCTTC	CASSPGGGGSYGYTF
TRBV15	NA	TRBJ1-5	NA	TGTGCCACCAGCAGAGGGAGCACATATCCGCCCCAGCATTTT	CATSRGSTYPPQHF
TRBV7-3	NA	TRBJ1-1	NA	TGTGCCAGCAGCTTAACACCCATGAACACTGAAGCTTTCTTT	CASSLTPMNTEAFF
TRBV7-9	TRBD1	TRBJ2-7	NA	TGTGCCAGCAGCTCCCCTAACAGGGGGCCCTACGAGCAGTACTTC	CASSSPNRGPYEQYF
TRBV6-2/TRBV6-3	NA	TRBJ2-3	NA	TGTGCCAGCAGTTACTCCGCTAGGAGGGGTACGCAGTATTTT	CASSYSARRGTQYF
TRBV6-4	TRBD1	TRBJ2-3	NA	TGTGCCAGCAGTGACTCGACCGGGACAGCCACAGATACGCAGTATTTT	CASSDSTGTATDTQYF
TRBV4-1	NA	TRBJ1-1	NA	TGCGCCAGCAGCCAAGAAGGTAGCCTGACTGAAGCTTTCTTT	CASSQEGSLTEAFF
TRBV6-5	NA	TRBJ1-1	NA	TGTGCCAGCAGTTACGGGGGGTTTGGGAACACTGAAGCTTTCTTT	CASSYGGFGNTEAFF
TRBV14	NA	TRBJ2-3	NA	TGTGCCAGCAGCCCCAAGCCCGGGGTGAGCACAGATACGCAGTATTTT	CASSPKPGVSTDTQYF